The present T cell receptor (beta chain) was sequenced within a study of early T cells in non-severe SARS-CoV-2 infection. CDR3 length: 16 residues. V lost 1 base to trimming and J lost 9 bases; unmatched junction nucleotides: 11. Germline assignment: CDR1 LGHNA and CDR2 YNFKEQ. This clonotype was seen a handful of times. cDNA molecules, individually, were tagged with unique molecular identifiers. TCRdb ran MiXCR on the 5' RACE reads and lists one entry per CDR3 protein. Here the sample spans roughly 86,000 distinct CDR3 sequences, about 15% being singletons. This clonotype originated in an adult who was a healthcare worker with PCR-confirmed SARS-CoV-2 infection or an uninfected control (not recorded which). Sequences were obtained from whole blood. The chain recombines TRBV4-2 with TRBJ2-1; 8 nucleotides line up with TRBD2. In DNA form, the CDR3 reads TGTGCCAGCAGCCAAGCAGAGGGGACTAGTTTCCCTGAGCAGTTCTTC. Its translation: CASSQAEGTSFPEQFF.